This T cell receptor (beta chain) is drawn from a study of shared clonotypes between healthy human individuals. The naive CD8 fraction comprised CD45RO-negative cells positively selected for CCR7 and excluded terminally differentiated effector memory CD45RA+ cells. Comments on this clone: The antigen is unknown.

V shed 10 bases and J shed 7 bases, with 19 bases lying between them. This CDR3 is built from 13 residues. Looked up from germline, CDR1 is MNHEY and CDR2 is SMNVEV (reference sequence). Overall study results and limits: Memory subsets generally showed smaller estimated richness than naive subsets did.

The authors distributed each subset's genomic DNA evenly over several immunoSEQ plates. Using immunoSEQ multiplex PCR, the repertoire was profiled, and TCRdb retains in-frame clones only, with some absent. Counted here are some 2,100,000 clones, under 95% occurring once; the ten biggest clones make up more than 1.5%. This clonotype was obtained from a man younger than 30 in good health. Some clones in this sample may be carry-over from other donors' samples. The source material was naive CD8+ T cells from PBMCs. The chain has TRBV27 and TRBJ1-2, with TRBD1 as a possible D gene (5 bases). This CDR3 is CATRGEFRGGYTF. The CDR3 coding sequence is TGTGCCACCCGAGGGGAGTTTCGGGGTGGCTACACCTTC.